The 10 T cell receptor beta chains given below trace back to one sample, sequenced in a study of T cells in Graves' hyperthyroidism and ophthalmopathy. What was amplified from RNA transcripts were TCR beta CDR3 regions. RT-PCR in the first round (using the HTBI primer set) targeted the TCR CDR3. TCRdb processed the multiplex PCR reads anew with MiXCR; each CDR3 protein has one entry. The sample lists approximately 710,000 distinct CDR3 sequences, around 16% occurring once. The sample comprised blood. The source of these receptors is a man in his forties or fifties with Graves' hyperthyroidism.

The chain employs TRBV10-2 and TRBJ1-3; tentatively, D is TRBD1 (6 bases). Per germline, CDR1 WSHSY and CDR2 SAAADI. V lost 3 bases and J lost 2, with 14 bases in between. The CDR3 consists of 16 residues. Here the CDR3 reads CASSDSHNRAGNTIYF. CDR3 sequence (DNA): TGCGCCAGCAGTGACTCACACAACAGGGCTGGAAACACCATATATTTT.

The gene calls are TRBV14 and TRBJ2-3, with 10 bases that match TRBD2. In germline, CDR1 is SGHDN, CDR2 FVKESK. This CDR3 comprises 16 residues. V lost 2 bases and J lost 1; bases outside the gene matches: 3. This CDR3 reads CASSQPGTSGTDTQYF. The CDR3 nucleotides read TGTGCCAGCAGCCAACCCGGGACTAGCGGCACAGATACGCAGTATTTT.

This clonotype was detected ten times or more. The CDR3 loop reads CASSLLGGLAYEQYF. DNA for the CDR3: TGTGCCAGCAGTTTGTTGGGCGGACTAGCCTACGAGCAGTACTTC. The rearrangement uses TRBV28 and TRBJ2-7; TRBD2 aligns across 7 bases. The V and J ends lost 3 bases and 2 bases, in that order; junction bases with no gene match: 7. Germline V gene lookup returns CDR1 MDHEN and CDR2 SYDVKM. The CDR3 spans 15 residues. Variable domain in full (rest from reference TRBV28 and TRBJ2-7): DVKVTQSSRYLVKRTGEKVFLECVQDMDHENMFWYRQDPGLGLRLIYFSYDVKMKEKGDIPEGYSVSREKKERFSLILESASTNQTSMYLCASSLLGGLAYEQYFGPGTRLTVT.

This clonotype was found many times. The chain has TRBV28 and TRBJ2-3; D gene unclear. The germline CDR1 and CDR2 sequences are MDHEN and SYDVKM. V gave up 3 bases and J gave up 4 bases, with 14 bases separating them. The CDR3 is made up of 15 amino acids. The CDR3 nucleotides read TGTGCCAGCAGTTTCGGTAACAGCCGGTCAGATACGCAGTATTTT. This codes for CASSFGNSRSDTQYF.

This clonotype was found many times. The rearrangement joins TRBV12-3 or TRBV12-4 to TRBJ2-3; 10 nucleotides line up with TRBD1. Germline trimming cut 5 bases from V and 1 base from J; bases unmatched to any gene: 9. This CDR3 is 17 amino acids long. CDR3 loop: CASSTRDRGQGTDTQYF. CDR3 bases: TGTGCCAGCAGTACCCGCGACAGGGGGCAGGGCACAGATACGCAGTATTTT.

The chain combines TRBV28 with TRBJ1-5; D is ambiguous. Germline V gives CDR1 MDHEN, CDR2 SYDVKM. This CDR3 contains 14 residues. V lost 3 bases and J lost 6, with 12 bases in between. CDR3 DNA: TGTGCCAGCAGTTTCTTTACATCTCTTCAGCCCCAGCATTTT. It translates to CASSFFTSLQPQHF.

This clonotype was counted between two and nine times. The rearrangement joins TRBV19 to TRBJ2-2; D is unclear. V lost 7 bases and J lost 6, with 9 bases in between. The CDR3 has 12 amino acids. The germline V gene encodes CDR1 LNHDA and CDR2 SQIVND (reference sequence). CDR3 in amino acids: CASTIRPGELFF. CDR3 coding DNA: TGTGCCAGTACCATAAGACCCGGGGAGCTGTTTTTT.

This clonotype was picked up a small number of times. Germline is not matched at one junction end, which may reflect a read error. The chain carries TRBV20-1 and TRBJ2-7; TRBD2 might be the D (6 bases). Germline lookup yields CDR1 DFQATT and CDR2 SNEGSKA (reference sequence). This CDR3 region has 11 residues. CDR3 sequence reads: CSTRAREEQYF. Here the CDR3 DNA reads TGCAGTACTAGGGCCCGGGAGGAGCAGTACTTC.

The J gene is TRBJ2-7, the V gene TRBV6-5; TRBD2 matches at 8 bases. Unmatched junction bases numbered 6, after V lost 1 base and J lost 1 base. Germline lookup yields CDR1 MNHEY and CDR2 SVGAGI. This CDR3 region has 16 residues. CDR3 protein: CASSYYLAGPSYEQYF. CDR3 sequence (DNA): TGTGCCAGCAGTTACTACCTAGCGGGCCCATCCTACGAGCAGTACTTC.

The genes are TRBV30 and TRBJ2-1, with TRBD1 identical over 7 bases. Germline loops: CDR1 GTSNPN, CDR2 SVGIG (reference sequence). After removal of 5 bases from V and 0 bases from J, the junction contained 4 bases not matched to a gene. The CDR3 totals 14 residues. CDR3 residues: CAWGRDSSYNEQFF. CDR3 DNA sequence: TGTGCCTGGGGCCGGGACAGCTCCTACAATGAGCAGTTCTTC.